A selection of T cell receptor beta chains follows, all from one sample in a study of T cell repertoires in cytomegalovirus infection. TCRdb analysed the reads with MiXCR anew, one entry per CDR3 protein. The profile covers nearly 550,000 distinct CDR3 sequences, with 16% appearing a single time and more than 20% taken by the ten largest. The sample was CD8+ T cells from PBMCs. The receptors were sampled from a human donor in good health (CMV status not recorded). Some clones in this sample may be carry-over from other donors' samples. Each CDR3 is given with its conserved first and last residue. The D gene is left open where the match is weak. A row's size may be missing; if present it is once, few, many or a size class.

J: TRBJ1-3; D: NA; size: many; V: TRBV7-9; DNA: TGTGCCAGCAGCTTAGTCGCTACAAGAACTGGAAACACCATATATTTT; CDR3: CASSLVATRTGNTIYF
J: TRBJ2-4; D: TRBD2; size: few; V: TRBV19; DNA: TGTGCCAGTAGCGATAAAACTAGCGGGAGGCTAAACATTCAGTACTTC; CDR3: CASSDKTSGRLNIQYF
J: TRBJ2-5; D: NA; size: many; V: TRBV7-6; DNA: TGTGCCAGCAGCCGTTACGTGGAGACCCAGTACTTC; CDR3: CASSRYVETQYF
J: TRBJ2-7; D: TRBD1; size: NA; V: TRBV20-1; DNA: TGCAGTGCTAGAGCGGGGACAGTTAGCTACGAGCAGTACTTC; CDR3: CSARAGTVSYEQYF
J: TRBJ1-1; D: TRBD1; size: many; V: TRBV20-1; DNA: TGCAGTGCTAGACCCTCGGAGGGGGCTTACACTGAAGCTTTCTTT; CDR3: CSARPSEGAYTEAFF
J: TRBJ2-1; D: TRBD2; size: few; V: TRBV2; DNA: TGTGCCAGCAACGGACTAGCGGGAGGAACCTACAATGAGCAGTTCTTC; CDR3: CASNGLAGGTYNEQFF
J: TRBJ2-1; D: TRBD2; size: few; V: TRBV27; DNA: TGTGCCAGCAGTTTGGCAGCGGGAGATCGGTACAATGAGCAGTTCTTC; CDR3: CASSLAAGDRYNEQFF
J: TRBJ2-7; D: TRBD1; size: NA; V: TRBV10-3; DNA: TGTGCCATCAGTCGGAGCGTCATACAGGGGGGCTCCTACGAGCAGTACTTC; CDR3: CAISRSVIQGGSYEQYF
J: TRBJ1-3; D: NA; size: NA; V: TRBV10-3; DNA: TGTGCCATCAGTGAAACAGGGCTCAGCTCTGGAAACACCATATATTTT; CDR3: CAISETGLSSGNTIYF
J: TRBJ2-5; D: NA; size: many; V: TRBV28; DNA: TGTGCCAGCAGTATACCCAAGAGGGGCGGAGAGGAGACCCAGTACTTC; CDR3: CASSIPKRGGEETQYF
J: TRBJ2-1; D: NA; size: few; V: TRBV29-1; DNA: TGCAGCGTTGAAAGGTCCTGGGCTAGCAGGTACAATGAGCAGTTCTTC; CDR3: CSVERSWASRYNEQFF
J: TRBJ2-1; D: TRBD1; size: NA; V: TRBV4-1; DNA: TGCGCCAGCAGCTTCGGGACAGGGCGTAATGAGCAGTTCTTC; CDR3: CASSFGTGRNEQFF
J: TRBJ2-2; D: TRBD1; size: few; V: TRBV12-3/TRBV12-4; DNA: TGTGCCAGCAGTTCGTCGAGTCCAGGGGGTACCGGGGAGCTGTTTTTT; CDR3: CASSSSSPGGTGELFF
J: TRBJ1-2; D: TRBD1; size: NA; V: TRBV2; DNA: TGTGCCAGCACTAATCCGGGACAGCCTAACTATGGCTACACCTTC; CDR3: CASTNPGQPNYGYTF
J: TRBJ2-5; D: NA; size: NA; V: TRBV4-1; DNA: TGCGCCAGCAGCCAACCCACTAGCCTGGAAGAGACCCAGTACTTC; CDR3: CASSQPTSLEETQYF
J: TRBJ1-2; D: NA; size: few; V: TRBV27; DNA: TGTGCCAGCAGGGACGGACCTGGTCCTGGCTACACCTTC; CDR3: CASRDGPGPGYTF
J: TRBJ2-5; D: TRBD2; size: NA; V: TRBV13; DNA: TGTGCCAGCAGCTTTAGACTAGCGACAGAGACCCAGTACTTC; CDR3: CASSFRLATETQYF
J: TRBJ1-1; D: NA; size: NA; V: TRBV27; DNA: TGTGCCAGCAGTTTATCTCGCCAGGGGAACACTGAAGCTTTCTTT; CDR3: CASSLSRQGNTEAFF
J: TRBJ2-7; D: NA; size: many; V: TRBV28; DNA: TGTGCCAGCAGTGAGACGAGCTCCTACGAGCAGTACTTC; CDR3: CASSETSSYEQYF
J: TRBJ1-5; D: NA; size: few; V: TRBV6-1; DNA: TGTGCCAGCAGTAAAGCGCCTTATAGCAATCAGCCCCAGCATTTT; CDR3: CASSKAPYSNQPQHF
J: TRBJ1-3; D: NA; size: many; V: TRBV7-8; DNA: TGTGCCAGCAGCTCTCAGGGTCGAGGGCTCTCTGGAAACACCATATATTTT; CDR3: CASSSQGRGLSGNTIYF
J: TRBJ2-7; D: NA; size: few; V: TRBV15; DNA: TGTGCCACCAGCATAAGGCGGGGGCCTTACGAGCAGTACTTC; CDR3: CATSIRRGPYEQYF
J: TRBJ2-3; D: NA; size: many; V: TRBV7-2; DNA: TGTGCCAGCAGCTTGAAGGATCGAAGCACAGATACGCAGTATTTT; CDR3: CASSLKDRSTDTQYF
J: TRBJ2-1; D: NA; size: NA; V: TRBV15; DNA: TGTGCCACCAGCAGAGAAAAGCCCTCCTACAATGAGCAGTTCTTC; CDR3: CATSREKPSYNEQFF
J: TRBJ1-2; D: TRBD1; size: many; V: TRBV14; DNA: TGTGCCAGCAGCCAAGTCGCCCAGGGGGCCGGGGGCTACACCTTC; CDR3: CASSQVAQGAGGYTF
J: TRBJ1-4; D: TRBD1; size: NA; V: TRBV28; DNA: TGTGCCAGCGGCGATACGGGGACAGGGGGCGTTCATGAAAAACTGTTTTTT; CDR3: CASGDTGTGGVHEKLFF
J: TRBJ1-6; D: NA; size: many; V: TRBV7-6; DNA: TGTGCCAGCAGTCTAGGGGAAGGGCGGTCACCCCTCCACTTT; CDR3: CASSLGEGRSPLHF
J: TRBJ1-5; D: TRBD1; size: many; V: TRBV27; DNA: TGTGCCAGTGCGCGGACAGGCCTTGACCAGCCCCAGCATTTT; CDR3: CASARTGLDQPQHF
J: TRBJ1-5; D: NA; size: NA; V: TRBV4-2; DNA: TGTGCCAGCAGCCAAGTAGTTGGGGGGGAGCAGCCCCAGCATTTT; CDR3: CASSQVVGGEQPQHF
J: TRBJ2-3; D: NA; size: NA; V: TRBV27; DNA: TGTGCCAGCACCGTAACGGGTACAGATACGCAGTATTTT; CDR3: CASTVTGTDTQYF
J: TRBJ1-4; D: NA; size: NA; V: TRBV25-1; DNA: TGTGCCAGCAGTGCCTTTAGGCGGTACGAGGGCGAAAAACTGTTTTTT; CDR3: CASSAFRRYEGEKLFF